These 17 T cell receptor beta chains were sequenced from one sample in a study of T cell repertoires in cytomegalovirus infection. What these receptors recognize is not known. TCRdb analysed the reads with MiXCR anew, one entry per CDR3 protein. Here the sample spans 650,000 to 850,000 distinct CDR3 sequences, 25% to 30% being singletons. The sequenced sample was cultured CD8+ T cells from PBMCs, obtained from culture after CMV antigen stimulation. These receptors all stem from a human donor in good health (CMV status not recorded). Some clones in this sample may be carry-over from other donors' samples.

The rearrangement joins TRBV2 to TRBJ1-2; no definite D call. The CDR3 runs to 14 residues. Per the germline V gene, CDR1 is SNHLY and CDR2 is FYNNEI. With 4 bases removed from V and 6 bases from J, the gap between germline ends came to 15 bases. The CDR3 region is CASSGRGMRDGYTF. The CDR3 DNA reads TGTGCCAGCAGTGGGAGAGGGATGAGAGATGGCTACACCTTC. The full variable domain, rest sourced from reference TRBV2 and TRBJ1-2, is EPEVTQTPSHQVTQMGQEVILRCVPISNHLYFYWYRQILGQKVEFLVSFYNNEISEKSEIFDDQFSVERPDGSNFTLKIRSTKLEDSAMYFCASSGRGMRDGYTFGSGTRLTVV.

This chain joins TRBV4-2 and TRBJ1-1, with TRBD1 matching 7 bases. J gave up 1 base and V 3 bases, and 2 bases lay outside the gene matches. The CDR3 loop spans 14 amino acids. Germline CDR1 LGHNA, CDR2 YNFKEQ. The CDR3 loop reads CASSQTGPNTEAFF. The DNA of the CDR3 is TGTGCCAGCAGCCAGACAGGGCCGAACACTGAAGCTTTCTTT.

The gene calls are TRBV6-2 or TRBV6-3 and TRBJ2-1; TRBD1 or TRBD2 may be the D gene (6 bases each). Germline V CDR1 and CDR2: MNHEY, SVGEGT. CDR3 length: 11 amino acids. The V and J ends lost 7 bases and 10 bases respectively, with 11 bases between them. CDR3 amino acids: CASNRRGEQFF. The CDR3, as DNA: TGTGCCAGCAACAGGAGGGGGGAGCAGTTCTTC.

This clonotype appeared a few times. CDR3 sequence reads: CASRDLQGYGYTF. The CDR3 DNA is TGTGCCAGCAGAGATCTACAGGGCTATGGCTACACCTTC. The chain uses TRBV5-4 and TRBJ1-2; maybe TRBD1 (6 bases). The V and J ends lost 5 bases and 4 bases respectively, with 12 bases between them. The CDR3 runs to 13 residues. CDR1 and CDR2 (germline): SGHNT, YYREEE (reference sequence).

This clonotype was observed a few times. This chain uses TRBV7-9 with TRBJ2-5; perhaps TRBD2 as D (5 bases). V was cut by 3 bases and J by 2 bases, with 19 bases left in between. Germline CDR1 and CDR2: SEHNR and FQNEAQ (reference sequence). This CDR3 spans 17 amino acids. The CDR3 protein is CASSFGPSGLAQETQYF. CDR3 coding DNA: TGTGCCAGCAGCTTCGGACCGTCGGGGTTAGCACAAGAGACCCAGTACTTC.

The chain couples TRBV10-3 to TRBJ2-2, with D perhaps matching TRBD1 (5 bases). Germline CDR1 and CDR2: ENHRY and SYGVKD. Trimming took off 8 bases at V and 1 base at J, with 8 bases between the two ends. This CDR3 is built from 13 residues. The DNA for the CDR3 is TGTGCCATCCGGACACTGAACACCGGGGAGCTGTTTTTT. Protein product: CAIRTLNTGELFF.

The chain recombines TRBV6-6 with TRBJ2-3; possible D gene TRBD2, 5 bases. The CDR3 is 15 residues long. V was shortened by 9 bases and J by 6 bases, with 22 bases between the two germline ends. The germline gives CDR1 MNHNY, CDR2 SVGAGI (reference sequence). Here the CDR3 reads CARSVEGEGWDTQYF. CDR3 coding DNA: TGTGCCAGAAGTGTTGAGGGTGAGGGTTGGGATACGCAGTATTTT.

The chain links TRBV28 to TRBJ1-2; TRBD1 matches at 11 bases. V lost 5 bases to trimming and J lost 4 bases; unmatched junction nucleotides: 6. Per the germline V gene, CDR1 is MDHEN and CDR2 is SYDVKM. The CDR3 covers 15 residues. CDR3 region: CASSPGTGGVYGYTF. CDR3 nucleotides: TGTGCCAGCAGTCCCGGGACAGGGGGTGTCTATGGCTACACCTTC.

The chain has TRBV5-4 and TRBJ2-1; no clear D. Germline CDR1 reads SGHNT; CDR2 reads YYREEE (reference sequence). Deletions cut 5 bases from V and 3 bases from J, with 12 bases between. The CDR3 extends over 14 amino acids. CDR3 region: CASRPQQCYNEQFF. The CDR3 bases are TGTGCCAGCAGGCCCCAACAGTGCTACAATGAGCAGTTCTTC.

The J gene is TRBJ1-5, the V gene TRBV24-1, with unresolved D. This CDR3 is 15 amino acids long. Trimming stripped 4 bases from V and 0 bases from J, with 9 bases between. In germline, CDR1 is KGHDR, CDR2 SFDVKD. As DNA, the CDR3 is TGTGCCACCAGTGAAGAGTCGGGTAGCAATCAGCCCCAGCATTTT. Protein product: CATSEESGSNQPQHF.

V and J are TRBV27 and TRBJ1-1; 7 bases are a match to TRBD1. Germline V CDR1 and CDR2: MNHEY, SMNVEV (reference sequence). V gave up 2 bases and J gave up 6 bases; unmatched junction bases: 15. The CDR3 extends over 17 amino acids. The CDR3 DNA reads TGTGCCAGCAGTTTAGAGGGACAGTTGGGGGGAACGGCTGAAGCTTTCTTT. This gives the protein CASSLEGQLGGTAEAFF.

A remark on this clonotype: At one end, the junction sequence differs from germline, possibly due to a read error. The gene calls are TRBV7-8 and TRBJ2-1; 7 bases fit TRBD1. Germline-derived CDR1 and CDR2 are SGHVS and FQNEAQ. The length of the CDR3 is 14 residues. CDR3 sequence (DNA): TGTGCCACCAGCAGTCCCCGAGGGGGCGGGGAGCAGTTCTTC. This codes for CATSSPRGGGEQFF.

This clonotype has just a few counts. CDR3 sequence reads: CASRQGTNQPQHF. The CDR3, as DNA: TGCGCCAGCAGACAGGGGACCAATCAGCCCCAGCATTTT. The chain recombines TRBV5-1 with TRBJ1-5; 7 positions match TRBD1. From germline, CDR1 is SGHRS and CDR2 YFSETQ. The V gene end was trimmed by 5 bases and the J gene end by 3 bases; junction bases not matched to a gene: 2. The CDR3 consists of 13 residues.

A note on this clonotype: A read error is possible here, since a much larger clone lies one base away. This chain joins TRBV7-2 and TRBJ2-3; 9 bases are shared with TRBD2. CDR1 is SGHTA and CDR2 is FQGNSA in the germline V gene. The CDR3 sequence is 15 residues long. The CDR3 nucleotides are TGTGCCAGGAGCTTCCTTAGCGGGGGTCCCCATACGCAGTATTTT. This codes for CARSFLSGGPHTQYF.

The CDR3 loop reads CASSQGHGYQETQYF. In nucleotides, the CDR3 is TGCGCCAGCAGCCAAGGTCACGGGTACCAAGAGACCCAGTACTTC. The rearrangement links TRBV4-3 to TRBJ2-5; no definite D call. Looked up from germline, CDR1 is LGHNA and CDR2 is YSLEER. This CDR3 comprises 15 residues. V gave up 1 base and J gave up 0 bases, with 9 bases separating them.

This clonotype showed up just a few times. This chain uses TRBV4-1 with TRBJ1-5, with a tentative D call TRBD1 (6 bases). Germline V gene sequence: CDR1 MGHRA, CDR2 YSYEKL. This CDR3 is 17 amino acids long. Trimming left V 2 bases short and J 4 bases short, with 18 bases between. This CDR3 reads CASSQLGMGGGNQPQHF. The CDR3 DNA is TGCGCCAGCAGCCAACTAGGTATGGGAGGGGGAAATCAGCCCCAGCATTTT.

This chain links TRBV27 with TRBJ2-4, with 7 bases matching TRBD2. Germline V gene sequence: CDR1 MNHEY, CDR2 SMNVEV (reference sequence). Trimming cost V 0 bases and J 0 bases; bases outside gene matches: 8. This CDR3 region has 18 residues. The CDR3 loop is CASSLSGGGAVAKNIQYF. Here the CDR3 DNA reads TGTGCCAGCAGTTTATCGGGGGGAGGGGCCGTAGCCAAAAACATTCAGTACTTC.